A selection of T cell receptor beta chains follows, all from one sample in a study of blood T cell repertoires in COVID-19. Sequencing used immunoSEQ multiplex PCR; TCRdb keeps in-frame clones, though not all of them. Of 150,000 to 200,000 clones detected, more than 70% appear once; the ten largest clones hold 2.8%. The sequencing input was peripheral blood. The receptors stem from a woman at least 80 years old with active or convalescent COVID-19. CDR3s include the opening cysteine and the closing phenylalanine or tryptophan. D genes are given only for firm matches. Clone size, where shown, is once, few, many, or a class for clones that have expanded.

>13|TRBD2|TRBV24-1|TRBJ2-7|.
TGTGCCACCGGCGATCGTAGCGGGGGCGAGCAGTACTTC
CATGDRSGGEQYF
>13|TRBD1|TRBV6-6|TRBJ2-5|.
TGTGCCGGTAGCAGGGGGCCTGGAGAGACCCAGTACTTC
CAGSRGPGETQYF
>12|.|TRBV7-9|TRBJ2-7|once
TGTGCCAGCAGCTCGGGTCTTTACGAGCAGTACTTC
CASSSGLYEQYF
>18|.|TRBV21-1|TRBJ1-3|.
TGTGCCAGCAGCAAAGATTCCACAGGGCGTCTCTTAAGAAACACCATATATTTT
CASSKDSTGRLLRNTIYF
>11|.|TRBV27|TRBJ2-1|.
TGTGCCAGCAGTCTCAGGAATGAGCAGTTCTTC
CASSLRNEQFF
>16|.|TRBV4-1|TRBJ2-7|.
TGCGCCAGCAGCCAGGATAACAGGATATATCCCTACGAGCAGTACTTC
CASSQDNRIYPYEQYF
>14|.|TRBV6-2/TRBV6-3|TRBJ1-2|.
TGTGCCAGCAGTCCCGGCGGGGGGCTTAATGGCTACACCTTC
CASSPGGGLNGYTF
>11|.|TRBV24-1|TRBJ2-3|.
TGTGCCACCGCAGGGTTAGATACGCAGTATTTT
CATAGLDTQYF
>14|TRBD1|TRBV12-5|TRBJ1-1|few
TGTGCTAGTGGTAGGACAGGGGGGAACACTGAAGCTTTCTTT
CASGRTGGNTEAFF
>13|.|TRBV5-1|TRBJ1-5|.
TGCGCCAGCAGCTTGGGGGCTAATCAGCCCCAGCATTTT
CASSLGANQPQHF
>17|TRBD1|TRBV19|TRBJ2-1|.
TGTGCCAGTAGTGCCACTCACAGGGGAACCGGGGACAATGAGCAGTTCTTC
CASSATHRGTGDNEQFF
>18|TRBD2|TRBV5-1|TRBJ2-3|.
TGCGCCAGCAGCCGTACTAGCGGGGCCTCCTCTAGCACAGATACGCAGTATTTT
CASSRTSGASSSTDTQYF
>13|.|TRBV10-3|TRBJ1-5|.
TGTGCCATCAGGGACAGCTTAAATCAGCCCCAGCATTTT
CAIRDSLNQPQHF
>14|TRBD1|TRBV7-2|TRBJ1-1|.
TGTGCCAGCAGCTCAAGGGACAGGGGGCTTGAAGCTTTCTTT
CASSSRDRGLEAFF
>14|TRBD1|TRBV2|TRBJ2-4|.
TGTGCCAGCAGTTTATCGGGACAGGGGAACATTCAGTACTTC
CASSLSGQGNIQYF
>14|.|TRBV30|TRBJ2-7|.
TGTGCCTGGAGTGTGGGGCTCCCATTGAACGAGCAGTACTTC
CAWSVGLPLNEQYF
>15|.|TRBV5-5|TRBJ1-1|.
TGTGCCAGCAGCTCGCCTCTTGGGCTGAACACTGAAGCTTTCTTT
CASSSPLGLNTEAFF
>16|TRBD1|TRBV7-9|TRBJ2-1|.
TGTGCCAGCAGCTTAGACGGGGACAGCTCCTACAATGAGCAGTTCTTC
CASSLDGDSSYNEQFF
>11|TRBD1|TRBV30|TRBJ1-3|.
TGTGCCAGCTACAGGGGTCACACCATATATTTT
CASYRGHTIYF
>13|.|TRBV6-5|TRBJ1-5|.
TGTGCCAGCAGCCTGGACAGCGATCAGCCCCAGCATTTT
CASSLDSDQPQHF
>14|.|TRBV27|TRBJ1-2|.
TGTGCCAGCAGTTTATCTGAATCAGTCTATGGCTACACCTTC
CASSLSESVYGYTF
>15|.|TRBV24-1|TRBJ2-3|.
TGTGCCACCAGTGATATGGGGGCACGCACAGATACGCAGTATTTT
CATSDMGARTDTQYF
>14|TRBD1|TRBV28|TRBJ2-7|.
TGTGCCAGCGAATCGGGACAGAGATCCTACGAGCAGTACTTC
CASESGQRSYEQYF
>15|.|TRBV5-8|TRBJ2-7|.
TGTGCCAGCAGCCGTAAGCTGGGACTCCCCTACGAGCAGTACTTC
CASSRKLGLPYEQYF
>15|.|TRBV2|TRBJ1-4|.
TGTGCCAGCAGTGAAGCGCAGGGCTGGAATGAAAAACTGTTTTTT
CASSEAQGWNEKLFF
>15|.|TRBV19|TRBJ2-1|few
TGTGCCAGTAGTACGGACGGGAGCTCCTACAATGAGCAGTTCTTC
CASSTDGSSYNEQFF
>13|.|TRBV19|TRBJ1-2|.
TGTGCCAGTGCCCGGGACACACCCTATGGCTACACCTTC
CASARDTPYGYTF
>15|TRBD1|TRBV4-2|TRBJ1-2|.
TGTGCCAGCAGCCAGCCGGGACAGGGGGACTATGGCTACACCTTC
CASSQPGQGDYGYTF
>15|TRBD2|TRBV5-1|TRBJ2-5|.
TGCGCCAGCAGGGAGAGTACTAGCGGACAAGAGACCCAGTACTTC
CASRESTSGQETQYF
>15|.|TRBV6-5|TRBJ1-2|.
TGTGCCAGCAGTAGGGGCGCCAGGGCTAACTATGGCTACACCTTC
CASSRGARANYGYTF
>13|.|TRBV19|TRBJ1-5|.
TGTGCCAGTAGTGCCCTGTCCGGTCAGCCCCAGCATTTT
CASSALSGQPQHF
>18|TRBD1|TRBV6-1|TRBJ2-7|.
TGTGCCAGCAGTGCAGTCCCCACAGGGGCTTACCTGGTCCACGAGCAGTACTTC
CASSAVPTGAYLVHEQYF
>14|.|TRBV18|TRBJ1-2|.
TGTGCCAGCTCACCACCGTCAGGGTCCCATGGCTACACCTTC
CASSPPSGSHGYTF
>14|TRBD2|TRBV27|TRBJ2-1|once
TGTGCCAGCAGAACTAGCGGGGGGGCCGGTGAGCAGTTCTTC
CASRTSGGAGEQFF
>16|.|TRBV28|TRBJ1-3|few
TGTGCCAGCAGTGACATGGGGAGAGTCTCTGGAAACACCATATATTTT
CASSDMGRVSGNTIYF
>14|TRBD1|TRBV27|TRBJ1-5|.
TGTGCCAGCAGTTGGACAGGGGTCAATCAGCCCCAGCATTTT
CASSWTGVNQPQHF
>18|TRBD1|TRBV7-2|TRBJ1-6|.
TGTGCCAGCAGCTTACGCGTGGGGGGCACAGGGGAGGCGCCACCCCTCCACTTT
CASSLRVGGTGEAPPLHF
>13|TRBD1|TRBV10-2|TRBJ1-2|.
TGCGCCAGCAGTCTCGAGGGACAGCTTAGCTACACCTTC
CASSLEGQLSYTF
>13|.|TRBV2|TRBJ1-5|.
TGTGCCAGCAGGGTGGAGAGCAATCAGCCCCAGCATTTT
CASRVESNQPQHF
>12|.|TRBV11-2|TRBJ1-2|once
TGTGCCAGCAGCTTAGAGGGAGGTGCTTACACCTTC
CASSLEGGAYTF
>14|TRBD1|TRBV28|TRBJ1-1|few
TGTGCCAGCAGATCTACAGGGGGCGGCACTGAAGCTTTCTTT
CASRSTGGGTEAFF
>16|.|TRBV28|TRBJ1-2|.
TGTGCCAGCAGTTCTAACAGCAGGGGCCCTATGAATGGCTACACCTTC
CASSSNSRGPMNGYTF
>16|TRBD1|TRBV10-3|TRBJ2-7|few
TGTGCCATCAGTGAGTCCGCCGGGACAGGGTCCTACGAGCAGTACTTC
CAISESAGTGSYEQYF
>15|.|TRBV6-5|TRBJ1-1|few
TGTGCCAGCAGTACCTACAGGGAGATAAACACTGAAGCTTTCTTT
CASSTYREINTEAFF
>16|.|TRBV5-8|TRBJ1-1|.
TGTGCCAGCAGCGTCGGGTCCCGACGGAGTTGGACTGAAGCTTTCTTT
CASSVGSRRSWTEAFF
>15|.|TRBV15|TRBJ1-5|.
TGTGCCACCAGCAGAGGGCACAGCCCTGCTCAGCCCCAGCATTTT
CATSRGHSPAQPQHF
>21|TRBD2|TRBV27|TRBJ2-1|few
TGTGCCAGCCCTACAGGGGCCCCGGGACTAGCGGGGAGTTCATCCTACAATGAGCAGTTCTTC
CASPTGAPGLAGSSSYNEQFF